This T cell receptor beta chain was sequenced for a study of human T cells and chemical hapten exposure. Study as a whole: Small differences in pooled library volume mainly drove the variation in TCR yields per sample.

V gave up 8 bases and J gave up 4 bases; unmatched junction bases: 5. Germline V gene data show CDR1 as MNHNS and CDR2 as SASEGT. The CDR3 has 13 amino acids. Stated time point: healthy volunteer bleed at 6 weeks. Researchers extracted total RNA from unfractionated whole blood. Via MiXCR, TCRdb re-called the RACE reads, giving one row per CDR3 protein. The table includes around 80,000 distinct CDR3 sequences, approximately 8.6% detected once. The receptor's source is a male donor in good health. Some clones in this sample may be carry-over from other donors' samples. This chain joins TRBV6-1 and TRBJ2-1; 7 nucleotides line up with TRBD1. The sample comprised whole blood. CDR3 sequence: CASCPGQYNEQFF. In DNA form, the CDR3 reads TGTGCCAGCTGTCCGGGACAGTACAATGAGCAGTTCTTC.